This T cell receptor (beta chain) stems from a study of cytomegalovirus exposure and HLA in healthy donors. The V end was cut by 1 base, the J end by 2 bases, with 15 bases between. This CDR3 is 17 amino acids long. Germline V gene lookup returns CDR1 MNHEY and CDR2 SMNVEV (reference sequence). Amplification used 60 Vbeta primers and 13 Jbeta primers. Original methodology: An analysis performed later counted about 80 million unique TCR beta chains (approximately 10 million of them shared). TCRdb keeps only in-frame clones here, not all; method: immunoSEQ multiplex PCR. V, J and clone size were drawn from that table, and D and trimming were deduced from the DNA. The sample has under 200,000 clones; around 77% are singletons.

Sequenced: PBMCs. This TCR was sampled from a man aged 25-45 years in good health and CMV-seropositive. The chain is built from TRBV27 and TRBJ1-5, with D possibly TRBD1 on 5 matching bases. The CDR3: CASSLLGGVFGNQPQHF. CDR3 bases: TGTGCCAGCAGTTTATTGGGGGGAGTATTCGGCAATCAGCCCCAGCATTTT.